This is a list of T cell receptor beta chains from one sample in a study of T cell repertoires in cytomegalovirus infection. TCRdb fed the reads into MiXCR, producing one record per CDR3 protein. The sample includes a few hundred thousand distinct CDR3 sequences, about 42% of them seen just once. These receptors have no identified antigens. Sequencing used cultured PBMCs, obtained from culture after CMV antigen stimulation. The receptor set was obtained from a human donor in good health (CMV status not recorded). Some clones in this sample may be carry-over from other donors' samples. Each CDR3 is given with its conserved first and last residue. D genes are given only for firm matches. Not all rows give a size; the values are once, few, many and, for expanded clones, a class.

CDR3 DNA | CDR3 protein | J gene | clone size | V gene | D gene
TGTGCCAGCAGCCCACCGGGACGGGATAATTCACCCCTCCACTTT | CASSPPGRDNSPLHF | TRBJ1-6 | - | TRBV7-9 | -
TGCAGTGCTAGCCCTGGGGCAGGGTGGAAGCCCCAGCATTTT | CSASPGAGWKPQHF | TRBJ1-5 | - | TRBV20-1 | -
TGTGCCAGCAGTTACTCCGCAGGGACAGGAAACACCATATATTTT | CASSYSAGTGNTIYF | TRBJ1-3 | - | TRBV6-5 | -
TGTGCCAGCAGCCCTCCCTCCTCCAGCGGCGAGCAGTACTTC | CASSPPSSSGEQYF | TRBJ2-7 | few | TRBV7-2 | -
TGTGCCAGCAGTGAAAAAGCCCCGCCGGACAGGGACTCCTACGAGCAGTACTTC | CASSEKAPPDRDSYEQYF | TRBJ2-7 | - | TRBV6-1 | TRBD1
TGTGCCAGCAGCTTTTACCTAGCGGGAACTTTAACCGGGGAGCTGTTTTTT | CASSFYLAGTLTGELFF | TRBJ2-2 | few | TRBV7-3 | TRBD2
TGTGCCAGCAGTTGGGGGACTAGTCCCACAGAGACCCAGTACTTC | CASSWGTSPTETQYF | TRBJ2-5 | - | TRBV27 | TRBD2
TGTGCCAGCAGCTTGGCTTCCCTGGCGGGAGAGGCAGATACGCAGTATTTT | CASSLASLAGEADTQYF | TRBJ2-3 | - | TRBV5-4 | TRBD2
TGTGCCATCAGTGGCTCGGGACAGGGGGAAACGGCCTACGAGCAGTACTTC | CAISGSGQGETAYEQYF | TRBJ2-7 | - | TRBV10-3 | TRBD1
TGTGCCAGCTCACCTAATCGGGGAACCGGGGAGCTGTTTTTT | CASSPNRGTGELFF | TRBJ2-2 | few | TRBV18 | -
TGTGCCAGCAGCCGGGACAGGGGTTTTGATAATTCACCCCTCCACTTT | CASSRDRGFDNSPLHF | TRBJ1-6 | - | TRBV7-6 | TRBD1
TGCAGCGTGCGGTGGGGGCAGGGGGCTGATACGCAGTATTTT | CSVRWGQGADTQYF | TRBJ2-3 | few | TRBV29-1 | TRBD1
TGTGCCAGCAGCGTAGTTGATGTGTGGAATGAGCAGTTCTTC | CASSVVDVWNEQFF | TRBJ2-1 | - | TRBV9 | -
TGTGCCATTCCAGCCCCCCAATCTGGGGCCAACGTCCTGACTTTC | CAIPAPQSGANVLTF | TRBJ2-6 | - | TRBV7-8 | -
TGTGCCAGCAACCCTAGCGGGGGCCAAGAGACCCAGTACTTC | CASNPSGGQETQYF | TRBJ2-5 | once | TRBV5-4 | TRBD2
TGTGCCAGCATACCACGTTACGGGGAGACACCAGATACGCAGTATTTT | CASIPRYGETPDTQYF | TRBJ2-3 | - | TRBV6-5 | -
TGTGCCAGCAGCTTAGAATCGGCCGAGCAGTACTTC | CASSLESAEQYF | TRBJ2-7 | - | TRBV7-2 | -
TGTGCCAGCAGCATTAAGGAGACTGAAGCTTTCTTT | CASSIKETEAFF | TRBJ1-1 | - | TRBV7-9 | -
TGTGCCAGCAGCGACTCCGGGACCAACACGCCACTGCACGAGCAGTACTTC | CASSDSGTNTPLHEQYF | TRBJ2-7 | few | TRBV7-9 | -
TGTGCCAGCAGCTTTCCCGGGACTAGCGGATCAGATACGCAGTATTTT | CASSFPGTSGSDTQYF | TRBJ2-3 | - | TRBV7-2 | TRBD2
TGTGCCAGCAGTGAAACCTGGGACAGGGTGGACACTGAAGCTTTCTTT | CASSETWDRVDTEAFF | TRBJ1-1 | - | TRBV6-1 | TRBD1
TGTGCCAGCAGCCTGCGGTGGGGTACCGGGGAGCTGTTTTTT | CASSLRWGTGELFF | TRBJ2-2 | - | TRBV7-8 | -
TGTGCCATCAGAAGTACGGGTCCAGAGACCCAGTACTTC | CAIRSTGPETQYF | TRBJ2-5 | few | TRBV10-3 | -
TGTGCCAGCAGCTTAGACAGGTGGGGAGACTATGGCTACACCTTC | CASSLDRWGDYGYTF | TRBJ1-2 | - | TRBV7-2 | -
TGTGCCAGCAGCTTACGGGGGACAGATCAGCCCCAGCATTTT | CASSLRGTDQPQHF | TRBJ1-5 | - | TRBV7-2 | TRBD1
TGTGCCAGCCTACAGGGCCGCACAGATACGCAGTATTTT | CASLQGRTDTQYF | TRBJ2-3 | - | TRBV10-3 | -
TGTGCCAGCAGTCCGGCTAGCGCCGAAGAGACCCAGTACTTC | CASSPASAEETQYF | TRBJ2-5 | - | TRBV6-8 | -
TGTGCCATCAGTGCCCTCCGTTCGAACGAGCAGTACTTC | CAISALRSNEQYF | TRBJ2-7 | few | TRBV10-3 | -
TGTGCCATCACCTCCCCGGGACAGGGGTATGCCATATATTTT | CAITSPGQGYAIYF | TRBJ1-3 | once | TRBV10-3 | TRBD1
TGTGCCAGCACCGGACAGACGAACACCGGGGAGCTGTTTTTT | CASTGQTNTGELFF | TRBJ2-2 | few | TRBV6-1 | -
TGTGCTAGTGGTCCCTACACGGGGACTGAAGCTTTCTTT | CASGPYTGTEAFF | TRBJ1-1 | - | TRBV12-5 | -
TGTGCCAGCAGCGCAACAGGGGCAGGGAGCGGCAATCAGCCCCAGCATTTT | CASSATGAGSGNQPQHF | TRBJ1-5 | once | TRBV2 | TRBD1
TGTGCCATCAGTATCGACCGATTAAATTCACCCCTCCACTTT | CAISIDRLNSPLHF | TRBJ1-6 | - | TRBV10-3 | -
TGTGCCAGCAGCTTAGGGCAGCGGGAGGTCTCCGGGGAGCTGTTTTTT | CASSLGQREVSGELFF | TRBJ2-2 | once | TRBV11-2 | TRBD2